The 27 T cell receptor beta chains presented below share a single source sample, sequenced in a study of PD-L1 blockade in urothelial cancer. Assay: immunoSEQ multiplex PCR; the TCRdb copy retains only in-frame clones and omits some. The table shows some 57,000 clones, with over 65% occurring only once. Time point in this sample: pretreatment peripheral blood. The sequenced sample was PBMCs, obtained around atezolizumab (anti-PD-L1) treatment. The receptor source for this set is a man aged 50 to 60 with urothelial cancer.

The chain is built from TRBV27 and TRBJ2-3; 7 nucleotides line up with TRBD2. V gave up 3 bases and J gave up 0 bases; unmatched junction bases: 18. CDR3 length equals 20 residues. Germline lookup yields CDR1 MNHEY and CDR2 SMNVEV (reference sequence). The CDR3 DNA follows: TGTGCCAGCAGTTTTCAAGGACGGCTCTACGGACTAGATAGCACAGATACGCAGTATTTT. It translates to CASSFQGRLYGLDSTDTQYF.

The chain combines TRBV10-2 with TRBJ2-7; D unresolved. CDR3 length equals 12 residues. The germline V and J ends were trimmed by 2 bases and 4 bases, with 6 bases remaining between them. In germline, CDR1 is WSHSY, CDR2 SAAADI. The CDR3 loop is CASSEPIYEQYF. The CDR3 nucleotides are TGCGCCAGCAGTGAGCCTATTTACGAGCAGTACTTC.

V is TRBV6-5 and J is TRBJ2-5, with 14 bases identical to TRBD2. Looked up from germline, CDR1 is MNHEY and CDR2 is SVGAGI. V was clipped by 4 bases and J by 4 bases; unmatched bases: 5. The CDR3 runs 16 residues. CDR3 coding DNA: TGTGCCAGCAGTTCGCGACTAGCGGGGGGGATAGAGACCCAGTACTTC. Encoded protein: CASSSRLAGGIETQYF.

The chain carries TRBV25-1 and TRBJ1-4; no clear D gene. This CDR3 contains 11 residues. Germline V lookup: CDR1 MGHDK, CDR2 SYGVNS. The CDR3 protein is CVSREYEKLFF. The CDR3 nucleotides read TGTGTCAGTCGGGAGTATGAAAAACTGTTTTTT.

The rearrangement uses TRBV27 and TRBJ1-3; 8 nucleotides align to TRBD1. V trimming: 8 bases; J trimming: 3 bases; junction bases outside the gene matches: 6. CDR3 length equals 14 residues. Germline V CDR1 and CDR2: MNHEY, SMNVEV (reference sequence). The DNA for the CDR3 is TGTGCCAGCGGTGGACAGGGAGGTGGAAACACCATATATTTT. Amino acid sequence: CASGGQGGGNTIYF.

This chain joins TRBV7-2 and TRBJ2-7, with TRBD2 matching 8 bases. The CDR3 is 15 amino acids. Losses at the gene ends were 0 bases for V and 2 bases for J; bases not matched to a gene: 3. CDR1 is SGHTA and CDR2 is FQGNSA in the germline V gene. CDR3 loop: CASSLAGRGAYEQYF. DNA for the CDR3: TGTGCCAGCAGCTTAGCTGGGCGGGGGGCCTACGAGCAGTACTTC.

The chain employs TRBV6-5 and TRBJ2-6, with unresolved D. V gave up 6 bases and J gave up 0 bases, with 9 bases separating them. Germline assignment: CDR1 MNHEY and CDR2 SVGAGI. This CDR3 contains 15 residues. CDR3 region: CASSDMASGANVLTF. CDR3 DNA sequence: TGTGCCAGCAGCGACATGGCCTCTGGGGCCAACGTCCTGACTTTC.

The gene calls are TRBV28 and TRBJ1-2, with D perhaps matching TRBD1 (5 bases). Germline loops: CDR1 MDHEN, CDR2 SYDVKM. Trimming left V 8 bases short and J 4 bases short, with 17 bases between. The CDR3 sequence is 14 residues long. This CDR3 is CASLTAGVGYGYTF. The CDR3 DNA sequence: TGTGCCAGCCTGACTGCGGGGGTTGGCTATGGCTACACCTTC.

The rearrangement uses TRBV7-8 and TRBJ2-7; 7 bases align to TRBD2. CDR1 and CDR2 (germline): SGHVS, FQNEAQ. The length of the CDR3 is 14 residues. J lost 7 bases, V lost 2 bases, and 8 bases had no gene match. The CDR3: CASSLRWREREQYF. CDR3 bases: TGTGCCAGCAGCTTAAGGTGGCGGGAGAGGGAGCAGTACTTC.

This chain uses TRBV29-1 with TRBJ2-3; a weak D match, TRBD1 (5 bases). Germline V gives CDR1 SQVTM, CDR2 ANQGSEA. The ends were cut back, 4 bases at V and 1 base at J, with 9 bases in the middle. The CDR3 has 13 amino acids. The chain's CDR3 is CSVVRGGTDTQYF. The CDR3 DNA reads TGCAGCGTTGTAAGGGGTGGCACAGATACGCAGTATTTT.

The gene calls are TRBV27 and TRBJ2-3; 8 bases line up with TRBD1. In germline, CDR1 is MNHEY, CDR2 SMNVEV (reference sequence). The CDR3 sequence is 15 residues long. The V and J ends lost 4 bases and 2 bases, in that order; junction bases with no gene match: 5. The CDR3: CASSSWTGPTDTQYF. The CDR3 coding sequence is TGTGCCAGCAGTTCCTGGACAGGGCCCACAGATACGCAGTATTTT.

The CDR3 DNA sequence: TGTGCCAGTAGTATAGATCCGACAGGGTTTTACTACACCTTC. Translated: CASSIDPTGFYYTF. V is TRBV19 and J is TRBJ1-2, with 7 bases identical to TRBD1. V was pared by 0 bases and J by 10 bases, with 8 bases of the junction left unmatched. Germline V gene lookup returns CDR1 LNHDA and CDR2 SQIVND (reference sequence). The CDR3 consists of 14 residues.

This sequence joins TRBV18 and TRBJ2-1, with 7 nucleotides matching TRBD1. Germline-derived CDR1 and CDR2 are KGHSH and LQKENI. The V segment lost 4 bases and the J segment 3 bases; nucleotides outside the gene matches: 12. The length of the CDR3 is 17 residues. This CDR3 is CASSQDDGDSYYNEQFF. In DNA, the CDR3 is TGTGCCAGCTCACAAGATGATGGGGACAGCTACTACAATGAGCAGTTCTTC.

The chain recombines TRBV5-6 with TRBJ2-1, with D hard to call. CDR3 length equals 14 residues. CDR1 SGHDT and CDR2 YYEEEE come from the germline V gene. Trimming removed 4 bases from V and 6 bases from J, with 14 bases in between. The CDR3, as DNA: TGTGCCAGCAGCATGACTCCAACCGTCAATGAGCAGTTCTTC. This translates into CASSMTPTVNEQFF.

The chain carries TRBV2 and TRBJ1-6; possibly TRBD1 for D (6 bases). The CDR3 has 14 residues. The V gene lost 6 bases and the J gene lost 9 bases, with 15 bases spanning the gap. Germline V lookup: CDR1 SNHLY, CDR2 FYNNEI. The CDR3 DNA sequence: TGTGCCAGCAGGACGGTGATCAGGGGTTCACCCCTCCACTTT. This encodes CASRTVIRGSPLHF.

This chain connects TRBV28 to TRBJ2-3; the match to TRBD1 covers 8 bases. The length of the CDR3 is 15 residues. In germline, CDR1 is MDHEN, CDR2 SYDVKM. The J segment lost 0 bases and the V segment lost 5 bases, leaving 4 bases of the junction unmatched. The CDR3: CASSGQGPSTDTQYF. The CDR3 region has the DNA TGTGCCAGCAGTGGACAGGGACCTAGCACAGATACGCAGTATTTT.

V usage is TRBV6-5 and J usage is TRBJ2-4; tentative D call: TRBD1 (6 bases). Germline V gene sequence: CDR1 MNHEY, CDR2 SVGAGI. The CDR3 runs to 15 residues. V gave up 6 bases and J gave up 7 bases, with 19 bases separating them. CDR3 DNA sequence: TGTGCCAGCAGGCGTCAGGGGCTGCCTGGGAACATTCAGTACTTC. It yields the protein CASRRQGLPGNIQYF.

The chain has TRBV10-2 and TRBJ2-2, with D unresolved. This CDR3 is built from 14 residues. The V and J ends lost 4 bases and 2 bases respectively, with 8 bases between them. Germline CDR1 and CDR2: WSHSY and SAAADI. The CDR3 nucleotides read TGCGCCAGCAGTGTTAGTAGTAACACCGGGGAGCTGTTTTTT. This translates into CASSVSSNTGELFF.

The J gene is TRBJ2-5, the V gene TRBV5-1; 14 bases agree with TRBD2. Germline CDR1 SGHRS, CDR2 YFSETQ. With 4 bases clipped from V and 5 bases from J, the junction kept 7 bases outside the gene matches. The CDR3 spans 16 residues. CDR3 DNA: TGCGCCAGCAGCGTCGGGACTAGCGGGAGTGGGGAGACCCAGTACTTC. It encodes CASSVGTSGSGETQYF. Combining the CDR3 with reference TRBV5-1 and TRBJ2-5 gives the whole variable domain KAGVTQTPRYLIKTRGQQVTLSCSPISGHRSVSWYQQTPGQGLQFLFEYFSETQRNKGNFPGRFSGRQFSNSRSEMNVSTLELGDSALYLCASSVGTSGSGETQYFGPGTRLLVL.

The genes are TRBV10-3 and TRBJ2-5; 9 bases align to TRBD2. V gave up 6 bases and J gave up 2 bases; unmatched junction bases: 4. CDR1 ENHRY and CDR2 SYGVKD come from the germline V gene. This CDR3 comprises 14 residues. CDR3 coding DNA: TGTGCCATCAGCGGTAGCGGGAGACAAGAGACCCAGTACTTC. Residues: CAISGSGRQETQYF.

The rearrangement links TRBV18 to TRBJ2-2, with 8 bases that match TRBD1. The CDR3 consists of 14 residues. Trimming took 3 bases from V and 6 from J; bases not matched to a gene: 3. Germline V gene sequence: CDR1 KGHSH, CDR2 LQKENI. CDR3 loop: CASSPTGVPGELFF. The CDR3, as DNA: TGTGCCAGCTCACCGACAGGGGTTCCCGGGGAGCTGTTTTTT.

V gene TRBV28 combines with J gene TRBJ2-3, with TRBD2 matching 8 bases. The junction had 8 bases not matched to a gene; V was cut back by 6 bases and J by 3 bases. Germline CDR1 is MDHEN and CDR2 is SYDVKM. This CDR3 comprises 15 residues. The CDR3 loop reads CASSLSGMSTDTQYF. For the CDR3, the DNA is TGTGCCAGCAGCCTTAGCGGGATGTCTACAGATACGCAGTATTTT.

This chain uses TRBV7-3 with TRBJ2-1, with D possibly TRBD2 on 8 matching bases. There are 16 residues in the CDR3. Germline V gene lookup returns CDR1 SGHTA and CDR2 FQGTGA. With 5 bases removed from V and 7 bases from J, the gap between germline ends came to 21 bases. As DNA, the CDR3 is TGTGCCAGCAGCCAGTCGGGAGGGGGCCGGTCGAATGAGCAGTTCTTC. Residues: CASSQSGGGRSNEQFF. The full variable domain, completed using reference TRBV7-3 and TRBJ2-1, is GAGVSQTPSNKVTEKGKYVELRCDPISGHTALYWYRQSLGQGPEFLIYFQGTGAADDSGLPNDRFFAVRPEGSVSTLKIQRTERGDSAVYLCASSQSGGGRSNEQFFGPGTRLTVL.

This chain uses TRBV7-2 with TRBJ1-1; D gene unclear. Between the trimmed V and J ends, which lost 7 bases and 0 bases, there was a span of 24 bases. Germline CDR1 is SGHTA and CDR2 is FQGNSA. The CDR3 has 18 amino acids. This CDR3 is CASILYPPSGTLNTEAFF. CDR3 DNA sequence: TGTGCCAGCATCCTATATCCCCCGTCAGGAACCCTGAACACTGAAGCTTTCTTT.

The rearrangement joins TRBV18 to TRBJ2-2; 9 bases are a match to TRBD1. CDR1 and CDR2 (germline): KGHSH, LQKENI. The length of the CDR3 is 14 residues. J was trimmed by 3 bases and V by 7 bases; bases with no gene match: 3. Here the CDR3 reads CASFRDRDTGELFF. CDR3 bases: TGTGCCAGCTTCCGGGACAGGGACACCGGGGAGCTGTTTTTT.

The chain links TRBV7-9 to TRBJ1-3; 9 bases map to TRBD1. This CDR3 spans 17 amino acids. Germline CDR1 is SEHNR and CDR2 is FQNEAQ (reference sequence). V gave up 5 bases and J gave up 2 bases; unmatched junction bases: 10. The CDR3 region is CASSPSWWTGAGNTIYF. The CDR3 bases are TGTGCCAGCAGCCCGAGTTGGTGGACAGGGGCTGGAAACACCATATATTTT.

V is TRBV5-8 and J is TRBJ1-5; D possibly corresponds to TRBD1 (5 bases). Germline V gene lookup returns CDR1 SGHTS and CDR2 YDEGEE. With 3 bases removed from V and 3 bases from J, the gap between germline ends came to 16 bases. This CDR3 contains 16 residues. CDR3 region: CASSSTWGDFNQPQHF. The DNA of the CDR3 is TGTGCCAGCAGCTCCACATGGGGGGATTTCAATCAGCCCCAGCATTTT.